Each of the 10 T cell receptor beta chains below was sequenced from the same sample in a study of blood T cell repertoires in COVID-19. Clones were read by immunoSEQ multiplex PCR, and TCRdb kept only the in-frame ones, dropping some. Seen here are about 63,000 clones, roughly 78% observed once, and the top ten hold over 25%. The sample comprised peripheral blood. The receptors were gathered from a human donor in a cohort sampled during active COVID-19.

The V call is TRBV5-1, the J call TRBJ1-2; D gene unclear. The CDR3 has 14 amino acids. Germline CDR1 and CDR2: SGHRS and YFSETQ. Trimming stripped 4 bases from V and 0 bases from J, with 10 bases between. Written as DNA, the CDR3 is TGCGCCAGCAGCCAAGTCTTAGCTAACTATGGCTACACCTTC. It codes for CASSQVLANYGYTF.

The rearrangement links TRBV2 to TRBJ2-2; D is perhaps TRBD1 (6 bases). The germline V gene has CDR1 SNHLY and CDR2 FYNNEI. This CDR3 has 15 residues. V lost 6 bases and J lost 5, with 16 bases in between. In DNA, the CDR3 is TGTGCCAGCAGCCAGGACAGTTTAGGAACCGGGGAGCTGTTTTTT. It translates to CASSQDSLGTGELFF.

The chain links TRBV7-9 to TRBJ2-5; TRBD2 might be the D (6 bases). This CDR3 comprises 16 residues. CDR1 SEHNR and CDR2 FQNEAQ come from the germline V gene (reference sequence). The germline V and J ends were trimmed by 1 base and 2 bases, with 14 bases remaining between them. The CDR3 sequence: CASSLGWWEEQETQYF. The CDR3 DNA reads as TGTGCCAGCAGCTTAGGGTGGTGGGAGGAGCAAGAGACCCAGTACTTC.

This clone came up once. The J gene is TRBJ1-1, the V gene TRBV28, with no clear D. This CDR3 has 13 amino acids. The germline CDR1 and CDR2 sequences are MDHEN and SYDVKM. Trimming pared 4 bases from V and 6 bases from J, leaving 12 bases between. CDR3 nucleotide sequence: TGTGCCAGCAGTTCCACCCGGCGGGCTGAAGCTTTCTTT. Its protein product is CASSSTRRAEAFF.

The chain uses TRBV5-5 and TRBJ1-3; D unresolved. The CDR3 sequence is 15 residues long. Trimming took off 4 bases at V and 1 base at J, with 12 bases between the two ends. CDR1 and CDR2 (germline): SGHKS, YYEKEE (reference sequence). The CDR3 spells CASSHTVSSGNTIYF. Written as DNA, the CDR3 is TGTGCCAGCAGCCACACCGTAAGTTCTGGAAACACCATATATTTT.

The rearrangement links TRBV30 to TRBJ1-1; D is undetermined. Germline CDR1 and CDR2: GTSNPN and SVGIG (reference sequence). This CDR3 spans 13 amino acids. The V gene lost 0 bases and the J gene lost 5 bases, with 10 bases spanning the gap. CDR3 protein: CAWSVRVRTEAFF. The CDR3 coding sequence is TGTGCCTGGAGTGTACGGGTTAGGACTGAAGCTTTCTTT. Filled out from reference TRBV30 and TRBJ1-1, the complete variable domain reads SQTIHQWPATLVQPVGSPLSLECTVEGTSNPNLYWYRQAAGRGLQLLFYSVGIGQISSEVPQNLSASRPQDRQFILSSKKLLLSDSGFYLCAWSVRVRTEAFFGQGTRLTVV.

This clone was seen once. The rearrangement links TRBV2 to TRBJ1-4; tentative D call: TRBD1 (5 bases). V was clipped by 4 bases and J by 7 bases, with 13 bases between them. Germline values: CDR1 SNHLY, CDR2 FYNNEI. This CDR3 comprises 14 residues. The CDR3: CASSVQGLSEKLFF. CDR3 in DNA: TGTGCCAGCAGTGTTCAGGGCCTGAGTGAAAAACTGTTTTTT. Full variable domain (remainder filled in from reference TRBV2 and TRBJ1-4): EPEVTQTPSHQVTQMGQEVILRCVPISNHLYFYWYRQILGQKVEFLVSFYNNEISEKSEIFDDQFSVERPDGSNFTLKIRSTKLEDSAMYFCASSVQGLSEKLFFGSGTQLSVL.

This clone appeared once. The V call is TRBV2, the J call TRBJ1-5; 7 bases line up with TRBD1. The CDR3 contains 16 residues. With V trimmed by 8 bases and J by 0 bases, 10 bases remained unmatched. Germline CDR1 is SNHLY and CDR2 is FYNNEI. The CDR3 DNA is TGTGCCAGCTCCCCCGGGACAGTATATAGCAATCAGCCCCAGCATTTT. Translated, it gives CASSPGTVYSNQPQHF.

The rearrangement joins TRBV5-1 to TRBJ2-5, with a tentative D call TRBD2 (5 bases). V was cut by 1 base and J by 2 bases, with 6 bases left in between. The germline V gene encodes CDR1 SGHRS and CDR2 YFSETQ. The CDR3 spans 13 residues. In DNA form, the CDR3 reads TGCGCCAGCAGCTTGCGAGGGCAAGAGACCCAGTACTTC. Amino acid sequence: CASSLRGQETQYF.

J is TRBJ2-1 and V is TRBV5-5, with D perhaps TRBD2 (5 bases). CDR3 length: 13 amino acids. Trimming cost V 2 bases and J 4 bases, with 7 bases left between them. Per germline, CDR1 SGHKS and CDR2 YYEKEE (reference sequence). The chain's CDR3 is CASSLTRYNEQFF. The CDR3 bases are TGTGCCAGCAGCTTAACTAGGTACAATGAGCAGTTCTTC.